The 6 T cell receptor beta chains below all came from one sample that was sequenced in a study of T cells in Graves' hyperthyroidism and ophthalmopathy. What was amplified from RNA transcripts were TCR beta CDR3 regions. Primed by the HTBI set, a first-round RT-PCR was run on the TCR CDR3. MiXCR, applied by TCRdb to the multiplex PCR reads, yields one record per CDR3 protein. Altogether fewer than 650,000 distinct CDR3 sequences are present, 12% to 15% being singletons, with the ten largest covering 7% to 9%. Sequences were obtained from blood. These receptors were collected from a woman in her late teens or twenties with Graves' ophthalmopathy.

This chain links TRBV29-1 with TRBJ1-5; D is perhaps TRBD1 (5 bases). CDR3 length: 12 amino acids. V lost 8 bases to trimming and J lost 1 base, with 9 bases between them. Germline CDR1 and CDR2: SQVTM and ANQGSEA. DNA for the CDR3: TGCAGCTTCCGGGACAGCAATCAGCCCCAGCATTTT. It specifies CSFRDSNQPQHF.

In regard to this clonotype: The junction shows a germline mismatch at one end, possibly a read error. The chain joins TRBV6-5 to TRBJ2-1, with 11 positions matching TRBD1. The germline CDR1 and CDR2 sequences are MNHEY and SVGAGI. The CDR3 loop spans 17 amino acids. The CDR3 region is CASNYSTGDRGKNEQFF. DNA of the CDR3: TGTGCCAGCAATTACTCCACCGGGGACAGGGGGAAGAATGAGCAGTTCTTC.

The chain employs TRBV9 and TRBJ1-5, with a possible D match to TRBD1 (5 bases). From germline, CDR1 is SGDLS and CDR2 YYNGEE. V gave up 0 bases and J gave up 7 bases, with 14 bases separating them. The CDR3 spans 15 residues. In DNA, the CDR3 is TGTGCCAGCAGCGTAGGTAGCAGGGCGGGGCAGCCCCAGCATTTT. It yields the protein CASSVGSRAGQPQHF.

This clonotype was recorded many times. The CDR3 is CASSRRLAQETQYF. DNA of the CDR3: TGTGCCAGCAGCAGGAGACTAGCGCAAGAGACCCAGTACTTC. The rearrangement joins TRBV7-2 to TRBJ2-5; 8 bases line up with TRBD2. CDR3 length: 14 residues. With V trimmed by 5 bases and J by 2 bases, 4 bases remained unmatched. Germline CDR1 reads SGHTA; CDR2 reads FQGNSA.

This clonotype was counted only a few times. The chain carries TRBV15 and TRBJ2-1, with D possibly TRBD2 on 6 matching bases. CDR3 length: 15 residues. The V gene lost 1 base and the J gene lost 3 bases, with 10 bases spanning the gap. Germline CDR1 reads LNHNV; CDR2 reads YYDKDF (reference sequence). CDR3 bases: TGTGCCACCAGCAGAGGGAGGGTCAACTACAATGAGCAGTTCTTC. Translated, it gives CATSRGRVNYNEQFF.

Of note for this clonotype: A much larger clone lies a single base off, so this may be a read error. The rearrangement links TRBV5-1 to TRBJ1-5; 10 bases line up with TRBD1. In germline, CDR1 is SGHRS, CDR2 YFSETQ. CDR3 length equals 16 residues. The V and J ends lost 0 bases and 2 bases, in that order; junction bases with no gene match: 2. The CDR3 is CASSLDGTGGNQPQHF. CDR3 DNA sequence: TGCGCCAGCAGCTTGGACGGGACAGGGGGCAATCAGCCCCAGCATTTT.